Each of the 19 T cell receptor beta chains below was sequenced from the same sample in a study of CD8+ T cells in alopecia areata. Extracted from the samples, RNA was reverse transcribed into cDNA to serve as the sequencing template. Assay: immunoSEQ multiplex PCR; the TCRdb copy retains only in-frame clones and omits some. The data hold 150,000 to 200,000 clones, with about 60% observed a single time. What was sequenced was CD4+ T cells sorted from blood. The receptors stem from a human donor in good health.

The chain recombines TRBV5-1 with TRBJ1-5; the D is unclear. The CDR3 has 13 residues. Germline CDR1 is SGHRS and CDR2 is YFSETQ. The germline V and J ends were trimmed by 0 bases and 6 bases, with 7 bases remaining between them. The DNA for the CDR3 is TGCGCCAGCAGCTTGGAAGGTGGTCAGCCCCAGCATTTT. This translates into CASSLEGGQPQHF.

Here the CDR3 reads CASIGSGARHQPQHF. Here the CDR3 DNA reads TGTGCCAGCATCGGGTCGGGGGCCCGCCATCAGCCCCAGCATTTT. The chain carries TRBV28 and TRBJ1-5, with D perhaps matching TRBD1 (6 bases). Germline V gene data show CDR1 as MDHEN and CDR2 as SYDVKM. CDR3 size: 15 residues. The V and J ends lost 7 bases and 5 bases respectively, with 18 bases between them.

The chain carries TRBV9 and TRBJ2-5, with 7 bases that match TRBD2. This CDR3 contains 14 residues. Germline CDR1 SGDLS, CDR2 YYNGEE. V trimming: 4 bases; J trimming: 4 bases; junction bases outside the gene matches: 7. CDR3 nucleotide sequence: TGTGCCAGCAGCCCCCGACTAGCAGTAGAGACCCAGTACTTC. Translation gives CASSPRLAVETQYF.

V usage is TRBV29-1 and J usage is TRBJ1-2; 7 bases match TRBD1. CDR3 length equals 14 residues. The junction had 10 bases not matched to a gene; V was cut back by 3 bases and J by 6 bases. Germline lookup yields CDR1 SQVTM and CDR2 ANQGSEA. The CDR3 bases are TGCAGCGTTGACCGGGACAGACGGGGGGATGGCTACACCTTC. Its protein is CSVDRDRRGDGYTF. Together with reference TRBV29-1 and TRBJ1-2, the CDR3 gives the full variable domain: SAVISQKPSRDICQRGTSLTIQCQVDSQVTMMFWYRQQPGQSLTLIATANQGSEATYESGFVIDKFPISRPNLTFSTLTVSNMSPEDSSIYLCSVDRDRRGDGYTFGSGTRLTVV.

This chain uses TRBV15 with TRBJ2-5; D gene uncertain. Germline loops: CDR1 LNHNV, CDR2 YYDKDF (reference sequence). CDR3 size: 15 residues. The V end lost 0 bases, the J end lost 1 base, and 9 bases lay between the germline ends. CDR3 DNA sequence: TGTGCCACCAGCAGAGATCGAGTCTCCCAAGAGACCCAGTACTTC. Translating gives CATSRDRVSQETQYF.

This clone has a handful of counts. This rearrangement joins TRBV29-1 to TRBJ2-5; TRBD2 might be the D (7 bases). The CDR3 sequence is 13 residues long. The V end lost 6 bases, the J end lost 5 bases, and 16 bases lay between the germline ends. Germline CDR1 and CDR2: SQVTM and ANQGSEA. The CDR3 nucleotides are TGCAGCGTCGGCGAGGGGGGGCATGAGACCCAGTACTTC. It yields the protein CSVGEGGHETQYF. Variable domain in full (rest from reference TRBV29-1 and TRBJ2-5): SAVISQKPSRDICQRGTSLTIQCQVDSQVTMMFWYRQQPGQSLTLIATANQGSEATYESGFVIDKFPISRPNLTFSTLTVSNMSPEDSSIYLCSVGEGGHETQYFGPGTRLLVL.

The V gene is TRBV30, the J gene TRBJ1-1; TRBD1 might be the D (5 bases). CDR3 length: 11 residues. CDR1 and CDR2 (germline): GTSNPN, SVGIG (reference sequence). The V end was cut by 3 bases, the J end by 6 bases, with 8 bases between. For the CDR3, the DNA is TGTGCCTGGAGCCCCAGGGCTGAAGCTTTCTTT. Translated, it gives CAWSPRAEAFF.

Only a few counts were recorded for this clone. The rearrangement uses TRBV5-1 and TRBJ2-3; D not resolved. Germline V CDR1 and CDR2: SGHRS, YFSETQ. The germline V and J ends were trimmed by 0 bases and 4 bases, with 6 bases remaining between them. The CDR3 extends over 13 amino acids. DNA for the CDR3: TGCGCCAGCAGCTTGGGACTTCCAGATACGCAGTATTTT. Translating gives CASSLGLPDTQYF.

A few counts support this clone. The CDR3 DNA reads as TGTGCCAGCAGTGTGGACCCAGGGGAGACCCAGTACTTC. This sequence encodes CASSVDPGETQYF. This chain connects TRBV6-1 to TRBJ2-5; the D gene is possibly TRBD1 (5 bases). Deletions cut 4 bases from V and 5 bases from J, with 11 bases between. CDR1 and CDR2 from the germline V gene are MNHNS and SASEGT. This CDR3 spans 13 amino acids.

This clone was found a few times. The rearrangement joins TRBV7-3 to TRBJ2-1; 8 bases fit TRBD1. Germline V gene data show CDR1 as SGHTA and CDR2 as FQGTGA. Trimming removed 1 base from V and 8 bases from J; junction bases left unmatched: 7. This CDR3 is built from 15 residues. The CDR3 here is CASSLRGQVWDEQFF. The DNA of the CDR3 is TGTGCCAGCAGCTTAAGGGGACAGGTTTGGGATGAGCAGTTCTTC. Combining the CDR3 with reference TRBV7-3 and TRBJ2-1 gives the whole variable domain GAGVSQTPSNKVTEKGKYVELRCDPISGHTALYWYRQSLGQGPEFLIYFQGTGAADDSGLPNDRFFAVRPEGSVSTLKIQRTERGDSAVYLCASSLRGQVWDEQFFGPGTRLTVL.

This clone came up many times. The chain employs TRBV29-1 and TRBJ2-2, with TRBD1 matching 9 bases. CDR3 length: 14 residues. V shed 7 bases and J 2 bases; nucleotides not matched to a gene: 5. Germline-derived CDR1 and CDR2 are SQVTM and ANQGSEA. The CDR3 DNA is TGCAGCGCAGGACAGGGGAGTAACACCGGGGAGCTGTTTTTT. The encoded protein is CSAGQGSNTGELFF.

In this sample, this clone turned up many times. V and J are TRBV28 and TRBJ1-1; D is unclear. The CDR3 sequence is 12 residues long. Trimming pared 0 bases from V and 1 base from J, leaving 0 bases between. Germline CDR1 and CDR2: MDHEN and SYDVKM. The CDR3 coding sequence is TGTGCCAGCAGTTTATGGAACACTGAAGCTTTCTTT. Translating gives CASSLWNTEAFF.

The chain carries TRBV9 and TRBJ2-3, with D tentatively TRBD1 or TRBD2 (6 bases each). V was pared by 0 bases and J by 3 bases, with 11 bases between. The CDR3 extends over 15 amino acids. Germline V gene data show CDR1 as SGDLS and CDR2 as YYNGEE. Written as DNA, the CDR3 is TGTGCCAGCAGCGTAGGTCCGGGGGCAACAGATACGCAGTATTTT. This gives the protein CASSVGPGATDTQYF.

The chain joins TRBV5-1 to TRBJ1-1; D gene ambiguous. Germline assignment: CDR1 SGHRS and CDR2 YFSETQ. V lost 5 bases and J lost 1, with 12 bases in between. CDR3 size: 14 residues. This CDR3 is CASSPLAPNTEAFF. The CDR3 coding sequence is TGCGCCAGCAGTCCTCTGGCTCCGAACACTGAAGCTTTCTTT.

V usage is TRBV14 and J usage is TRBJ2-3, with D perhaps matching TRBD1 or TRBD2 (5 bases each). V lost 1 base and J lost 6, with 14 bases in between. The germline gives CDR1 SGHDN, CDR2 FVKESK. CDR3 length: 15 residues. The CDR3 coding sequence is TGTGCCAGCAGCCAAGTGACATTGGGACGGGATACGCAGTATTTT. It encodes CASSQVTLGRDTQYF.

This clone showed up just a few times. The chain carries TRBV30 and TRBJ2-4, with D unclear. The germline V gene has CDR1 GTSNPN and CDR2 SVGIG (reference sequence). V lost 2 bases to trimming and J lost 8 bases, with 13 bases between them. CDR3 length: 13 residues. CDR3 coding DNA: TGTGCCTGGAGTAGAAACGATGGGGACATTCAGTACTTC. It specifies CAWSRNDGDIQYF.

The rearrangement joins TRBV30 to TRBJ2-2, with 9 bases fitting TRBD1. The V and J ends lost 3 bases and 3 bases, in that order; junction bases with no gene match: 5. The CDR3 has 15 amino acids. Germline-derived CDR1 and CDR2 are GTSNPN and SVGIG (reference sequence). The CDR3 loop is CAWSTGTGYTGELFF. The CDR3 DNA is TGTGCCTGGAGCACCGGGACAGGGTACACCGGGGAGCTGTTTTTT.

The genes are TRBV21-1 and TRBJ1-1; the table's D call, TRBD1, was not checked against the DNA. TRBV21-1 corresponds to a pseudogene. This CDR3 has 13 amino acids. The CDR3 nucleotides read TGTGCCAGCAGCAAAGCCAGGAACACTGAAGCTTTCTTT. The encoded protein is CASSKARNTEAFF.

This clone was found a few times. The chain combines TRBV9 with TRBJ1-2, with D hard to call. The CDR3 has 14 residues. CDR1 is SGDLS and CDR2 is YYNGEE in the germline V gene. The V end lost 0 bases, the J end lost 5 bases, and 11 bases lay between the germline ends. As DNA, the CDR3 is TGTGCCAGCAGCGTAGGAGATCAGGCGTATGGCTACACCTTC. It specifies CASSVGDQAYGYTF.